The clone carrying this T cell receptor (beta chain) was observed a few times. Primed by a sample-barcoded 5' primer and a J-beta primer mix, a second PCR proceeded for 7 to 11 cycles. Each CDR3 protein is one row after TCRdb ran MiXCR on the 5' RACE reads. This repertoire shows some 1,000,000 distinct CDR3 sequences, around 27% found once; its top ten account for about 0.72%. This CDR3 has 15 amino acids. Germline CDR1 SEHNR, CDR2 FQNEAQ (reference sequence). V lost 5 bases to trimming and J lost 4 bases; unmatched junction nucleotides: 10. The data were taken from a study of blood T cells in healthy people across ages. This sample was shared with a second study, whose subject was T cells of mothers and their children. That source reports: Study donors consisted of a few healthy Caucasian mothers and their six children. In both related and unrelated pairs, TCR recombination output is shaped similarly by thymic selection.

V is TRBV7-9 and J is TRBJ1-2, with 7 bases aligning to TRBD1. Input material: blood. This clonotype was obtained from a girl aged 2-9 years in good health. The CDR3 coding sequence is TGTGCCAGCAGCGAGGGCAGGGGGGAGAGCTATGGCTACACCTTC. Translation: CASSEGRGESYGYTF.